A selection of T cell receptor beta chains follows, all from one sample in a study of blood T cell repertoires in COVID-19. The method was immunoSEQ multiplex PCR; TCRdb's version includes in-frame clones alone and lacks a portion of them. In the table there are 65,000 or so clones, around 87% of which are singletons. What was sequenced was peripheral blood. The receptors come from a human donor with acute or convalescent COVID-19. The donor label of this sample is uncertain. CDR3s include the opening cysteine and the closing phenylalanine or tryptophan. Fields, in order: V gene, clone size, CDR3 protein. Clone size is given for some rows only: seen once, a few or many times, or a class if the clone is expanded.

V gene: TRBV27; clone size: .; CDR3 protein: CASSYRQGGATEAFF
V gene: TRBV7-9; clone size: .; CDR3 protein: CASSSDRGVPGELFF
V gene: TRBV18; clone size: .; CDR3 protein: CASSPGTGFNQPQHF
V gene: TRBV5-1; clone size: .; CDR3 protein: CASSLTGEGNNEQFF
V gene: TRBV29-1; clone size: .; CDR3 protein: CSVGRGWGDEKLFF
V gene: TRBV11-3; clone size: .; CDR3 protein: CASSTPSGGATNEQFF
V gene: TRBV5-6; clone size: once; CDR3 protein: CASSLRATGRSSPLHF
V gene: TRBV5-1; clone size: .; CDR3 protein: CASKRTGGSTDTQYF
V gene: TRBV10-1; clone size: .; CDR3 protein: CASSEAFGYEAFF
V gene: TRBV5-4; clone size: few; CDR3 protein: CASSDGTSGRNEQYF
V gene: TRBV7-2; clone size: few; CDR3 protein: CASSLEEGPSETQYF
V gene: TRBV10-2; clone size: .; CDR3 protein: CASSDIVTEAFF
V gene: TRBV5-1; clone size: .; CDR3 protein: CASSLVQATTGELFF
V gene: TRBV7-3; clone size: few; CDR3 protein: CASSLRGEDGYTF
V gene: TRBV10-3; clone size: few; CDR3 protein: CAISQTGGTNQPQHF
V gene: TRBV11-3; clone size: .; CDR3 protein: CASSRTPTSFEQFF
V gene: TRBV27; clone size: once; CDR3 protein: CASSLRLAGGPWHEQFF
V gene: TRBV24-1; clone size: once; CDR3 protein: CASGGLAGATDTQYF
V gene: TRBV14; clone size: few; CDR3 protein: CASSQDPGPFTSTDTQYF
V gene: TRBV7-8; clone size: .; CDR3 protein: CASSFRSLNQPQHF
V gene: TRBV4-2; clone size: .; CDR3 protein: CASSLDRSSYEQYF
V gene: TRBV28; clone size: .; CDR3 protein: CAIVEGGGSYNEQFF
V gene: TRBV5-6; clone size: .; CDR3 protein: CASSRGDTQYF
V gene: TRBV30; clone size: .; CDR3 protein: CAWSGYRGPDEKLFF
V gene: TRBV28; clone size: .; CDR3 protein: CASSLKVQAVLGNEQFF
V gene: TRBV19; clone size: .; CDR3 protein: CASSIRDSTGELFF
V gene: TRBV10-3; clone size: once; CDR3 protein: CASVAGGETDTQYF
V gene: TRBV9; clone size: .; CDR3 protein: CASSVEQSHGYTF
V gene: TRBV9; clone size: .; CDR3 protein: CASSVGNQDYGYTF
V gene: TRBV7-9; clone size: few; CDR3 protein: CASSFDSNYGYTF
V gene: TRBV5-4; clone size: .; CDR3 protein: CASSSGQGPNYGYTF
V gene: TRBV2; clone size: .; CDR3 protein: CASSSGYPNEQFF
V gene: TRBV10-3; clone size: .; CDR3 protein: CAISDGSAPLHF
V gene: TRBV7-6; clone size: .; CDR3 protein: CASSTFGGTNEKLFF
V gene: TRBV27; clone size: .; CDR3 protein: CASRERGGNSPLHF
V gene: TRBV2; clone size: .; CDR3 protein: CASRGPTSGFSYNEQFF
V gene: TRBV2; clone size: .; CDR3 protein: CASSEGGQTNEKLFF
V gene: TRBV4-1; clone size: .; CDR3 protein: CASSIQRPGFSYEQYF
V gene: TRBV7-8; clone size: .; CDR3 protein: CASSLALRGPQHF
V gene: TRBV5-4; clone size: .; CDR3 protein: CASSLGGTWRGLFF
V gene: TRBV10-3; clone size: .; CDR3 protein: CAISPAGANVLTF